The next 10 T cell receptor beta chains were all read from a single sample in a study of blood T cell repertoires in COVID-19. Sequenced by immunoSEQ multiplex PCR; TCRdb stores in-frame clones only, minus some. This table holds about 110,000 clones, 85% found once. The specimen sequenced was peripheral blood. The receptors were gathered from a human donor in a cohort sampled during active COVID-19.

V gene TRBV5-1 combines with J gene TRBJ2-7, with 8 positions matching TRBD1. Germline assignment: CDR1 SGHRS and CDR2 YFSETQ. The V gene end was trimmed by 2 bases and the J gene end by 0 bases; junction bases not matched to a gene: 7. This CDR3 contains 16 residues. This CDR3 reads CASSFYGTGSSYEQYF. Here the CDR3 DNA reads TGCGCCAGCAGCTTCTACGGGACAGGAAGCTCCTACGAGCAGTACTTC.

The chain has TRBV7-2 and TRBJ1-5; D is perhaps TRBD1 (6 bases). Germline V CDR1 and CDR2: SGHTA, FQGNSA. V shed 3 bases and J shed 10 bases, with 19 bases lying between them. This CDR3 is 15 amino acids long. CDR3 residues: CASSLMRQVTYPQHF. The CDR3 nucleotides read TGTGCCAGCAGCTTGATGCGACAGGTTACTTACCCCCAGCATTTT.

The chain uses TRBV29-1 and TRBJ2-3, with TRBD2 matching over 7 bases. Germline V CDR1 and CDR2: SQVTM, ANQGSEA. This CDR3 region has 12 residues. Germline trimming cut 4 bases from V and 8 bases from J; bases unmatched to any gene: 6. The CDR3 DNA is TGCAGCGTTGTCAGCGGGGATGTTACGCAGTATTTT. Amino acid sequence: CSVVSGDVTQYF.

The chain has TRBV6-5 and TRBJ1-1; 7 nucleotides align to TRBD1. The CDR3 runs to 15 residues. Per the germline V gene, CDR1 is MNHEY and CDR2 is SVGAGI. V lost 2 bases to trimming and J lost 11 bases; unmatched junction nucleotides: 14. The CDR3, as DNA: TGTGCCAGCAGTTACGATCCCGGGCAGACAGGGTTGGCTTTCTTT. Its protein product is CASSYDPGQTGLAFF.

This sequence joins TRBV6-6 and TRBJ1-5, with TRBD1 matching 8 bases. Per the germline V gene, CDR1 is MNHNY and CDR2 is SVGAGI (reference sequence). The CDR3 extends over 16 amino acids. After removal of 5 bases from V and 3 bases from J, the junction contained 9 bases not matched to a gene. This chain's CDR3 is CASSGSGQAPNQPQHF. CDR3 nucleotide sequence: TGTGCCAGCAGTGGCTCGGGACAGGCCCCCAATCAGCCCCAGCATTTT.

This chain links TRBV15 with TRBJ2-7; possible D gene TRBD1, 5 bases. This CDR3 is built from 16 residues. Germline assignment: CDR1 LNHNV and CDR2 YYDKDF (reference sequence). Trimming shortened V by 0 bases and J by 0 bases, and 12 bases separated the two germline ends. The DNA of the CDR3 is TGTGCCACCAGCAGAGACCTTACAGGTCCCTCCTACGAGCAGTACTTC. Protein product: CATSRDLTGPSYEQYF.

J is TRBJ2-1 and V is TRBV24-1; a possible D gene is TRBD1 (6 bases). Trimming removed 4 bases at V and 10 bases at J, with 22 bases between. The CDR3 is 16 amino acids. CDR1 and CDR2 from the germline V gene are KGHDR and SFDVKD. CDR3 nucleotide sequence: TGTGCCACCAGTGACCACCCCGAGACAGGTGGGCACGAGCAGTTCTTC. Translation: CATSDHPETGGHEQFF.

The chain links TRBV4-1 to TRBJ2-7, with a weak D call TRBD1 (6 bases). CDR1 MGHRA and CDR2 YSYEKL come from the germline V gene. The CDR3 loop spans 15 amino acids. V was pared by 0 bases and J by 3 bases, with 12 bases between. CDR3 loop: CASSQEGPRGYEQYF. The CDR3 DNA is TGCGCCAGCAGCCAAGAAGGTCCCAGGGGCTACGAGCAGTACTTC.

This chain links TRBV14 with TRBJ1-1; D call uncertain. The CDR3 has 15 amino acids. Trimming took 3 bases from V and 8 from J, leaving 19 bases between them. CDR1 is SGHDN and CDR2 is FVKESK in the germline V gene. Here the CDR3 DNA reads TGTGCCAGCAGCCACCTGACCGGTTGGCGGAGCGAAGCTTTCTTT. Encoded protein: CASSHLTGWRSEAFF. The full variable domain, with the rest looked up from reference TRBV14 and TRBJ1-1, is EAGVTQFPSHSVIEKGQTVTLRCDPISGHDNLYWYRRVMGKEIKFLLHFVKESKQDESGMPNNRFLAERTGGTYSTLKVQPAELEDSGVYFCASSHLTGWRSEAFFGQGTRLTVV.

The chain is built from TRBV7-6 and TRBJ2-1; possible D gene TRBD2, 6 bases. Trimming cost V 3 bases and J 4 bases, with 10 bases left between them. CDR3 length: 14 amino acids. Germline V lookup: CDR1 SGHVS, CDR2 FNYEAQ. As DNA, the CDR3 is TGTGCCAGCAGCTTGAGGGACTCTTACAATGAGCAGTTCTTC. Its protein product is CASSLRDSYNEQFF.